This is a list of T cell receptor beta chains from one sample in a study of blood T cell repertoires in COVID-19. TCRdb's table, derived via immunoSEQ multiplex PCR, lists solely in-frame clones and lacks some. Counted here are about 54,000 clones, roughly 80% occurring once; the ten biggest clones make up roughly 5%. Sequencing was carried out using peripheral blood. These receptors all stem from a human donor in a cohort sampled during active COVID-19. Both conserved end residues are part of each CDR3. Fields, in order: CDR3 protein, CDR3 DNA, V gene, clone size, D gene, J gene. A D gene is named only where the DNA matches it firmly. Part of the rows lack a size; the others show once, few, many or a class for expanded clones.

CDR3aa: CASSLNDRNTEAFF
CDR3nt: TGTGCCAGCAGCTTAAACGACAGAAACACTGAAGCTTTCTTT
v_gene: TRBV11-2
abundance: NA
d_gene: NA
j_gene: TRBJ1-1

CDR3aa: CASSLDSYAGAGEKLFF
CDR3nt: TGTGCCAGCAGCTTAGATTCGTACGCGGGCGCGGGAGAAAAACTGTTTTTT
v_gene: TRBV11-2
abundance: NA
d_gene: NA
j_gene: TRBJ1-4

CDR3aa: CASSRTGGEDEQYF
CDR3nt: TGTGCCAGCAGTCGGACAGGGGGGGAGGACGAGCAGTACTTC
v_gene: TRBV6-6
abundance: NA
d_gene: TRBD1
j_gene: TRBJ2-7

CDR3aa: CASSLEWREKDYTF
CDR3nt: TGTGCCAGCAGCTTAGAATGGAGGGAAAAGGACTACACCTTC
v_gene: TRBV7-8
abundance: NA
d_gene: NA
j_gene: TRBJ1-2

CDR3aa: CAISGGQGASGSYEQYF
CDR3nt: TGTGCCATCAGTGGGGGTCAGGGGGCTAGCGGCTCCTACGAGCAGTACTTC
v_gene: TRBV10-3
abundance: once
d_gene: NA
j_gene: TRBJ2-7

CDR3aa: CASSAQGGSYNEQFF
CDR3nt: TGTGCCAGCAGCGCCCAGGGGGGCTCCTACAATGAGCAGTTCTTC
v_gene: TRBV9
abundance: NA
d_gene: NA
j_gene: TRBJ2-1

CDR3aa: CASSRNHGQGALGANVLTF
CDR3nt: TGTGCCAGTAGTCGTAATCACGGACAGGGGGCGTTAGGGGCCAACGTCCTGACTTTC
v_gene: TRBV19
abundance: NA
d_gene: TRBD1
j_gene: TRBJ2-6

CDR3aa: CASSSLLAGMYEQYF
CDR3nt: TGTGCCAGCAGTTCTCTACTAGCGGGGATGTACGAGCAGTACTTC
v_gene: TRBV27
abundance: few
d_gene: TRBD2
j_gene: TRBJ2-7

CDR3aa: CASSLAQETQYF
CDR3nt: TGTGCCAGCAGCTTAGCCCAAGAGACCCAGTACTTC
v_gene: TRBV5-5
abundance: NA
d_gene: NA
j_gene: TRBJ2-5

CDR3aa: CASRSGGNSGNTIYF
CDR3nt: TGTGCCAGCAGATCAGGGGGAAACTCTGGAAACACCATATATTTT
v_gene: TRBV21-1
abundance: NA
d_gene: NA
j_gene: TRBJ1-3

CDR3aa: CASSYRGNTEAFF
CDR3nt: TGTGCCAGCAGTTATAGGGGGAACACTGAAGCTTTCTTT
v_gene: TRBV6-5
abundance: NA
d_gene: NA
j_gene: TRBJ1-1

CDR3aa: CASSIGSYNEQFF
CDR3nt: TGTGCCAGTAGTATTGGGAGTTACAATGAGCAGTTCTTC
v_gene: TRBV19
abundance: NA
d_gene: NA
j_gene: TRBJ2-1

CDR3aa: CASSLQGLWSPLHF
CDR3nt: TGTGCCAGCAGTTTACAGGGCCTTTGGTCACCCCTCCACTTT
v_gene: TRBV28
abundance: NA
d_gene: NA
j_gene: TRBJ1-6

CDR3aa: CASGTSGGTDTQYF
CDR3nt: TGCGCCAGCGGCACAAGCGGGGGCACAGATACGCAGTATTTT
v_gene: TRBV5-1
abundance: few
d_gene: TRBD2
j_gene: TRBJ2-3

CDR3aa: CASSPGAGISYNEQFF
CDR3nt: TGTGCCAGCTCACCCGGAGCAGGGATTTCCTACAATGAGCAGTTCTTC
v_gene: TRBV18
abundance: NA
d_gene: NA
j_gene: TRBJ2-1

CDR3aa: CAWNQGQASPLHF
CDR3nt: TGTGCCTGGAACCAAGGACAAGCCTCACCCCTCCACTTT
v_gene: TRBV30
abundance: once
d_gene: NA
j_gene: TRBJ1-6

CDR3aa: CASSLGRISGNTIYF
CDR3nt: TGTGCCAGCAGCTTAGGGCGGATCTCTGGAAACACCATATATTTT
v_gene: TRBV7-2
abundance: NA
d_gene: NA
j_gene: TRBJ1-3

CDR3aa: CASSDGTVAGYTF
CDR3nt: TGTGCCAGTAGTGACGGGACAGTTGCTGGCTACACCTTC
v_gene: TRBV19
abundance: once
d_gene: TRBD1
j_gene: TRBJ1-2